This T cell receptor beta chain was sequenced for a study of tumor-infiltrating lymphocytes in oesophageal squamous cell carcinoma. The CDR3 has 15 amino acids. A single record per CDR3 protein comes from TCRdb applying MiXCR to the reads. Among 9,500 to 12,000 distinct CDR3 sequences listed, nearly 60% were seen once. The TCR originated in a female donor with esophageal squamous cell carcinoma. This chain links TRBV12-3 or TRBV12-4 with TRBJ2-7; 13 nucleotides agree with TRBD2. The end of the DNA is better explained by TRBJ2-1, so the J call may be wrong. Sequences were obtained from blood. CDR3 region: CASSRLAGGYNEQFF. The CDR3 coding sequence is TGTGCCAGCAGTCGACTAGCGGGAGGCTACAATGAGCAGTTCTTC.